The rows below give T cell receptor beta chains drawn from one sample of a study of glioma-infiltrating T cells after dendritic cell vaccination. Profiled with immunoSEQ multiplex PCR; TCRdb holds only in-frame clones, not every one. Of about 92,000 clones listed, approximately 84% are singletons. The sample consisted of blood, taken before dendritic cell vaccination. Receptors originate from a human donor with glioblastoma. The CDR3 runs from the conserved cysteine through the conserved F or W. The order of the fields is V gene, clone size, J gene, D gene, CDR3 protein, CDR3 DNA. D genes are given only for firm matches. Size tells how often a clone was seen (once, few, many) or the class of an expanded clone, and some rows leave it out.

V gene: TRBV18
clone size: .
J gene: TRBJ2-3
D gene: TRBD1
CDR3 protein: CASSLNSQGEVTDTQYF
CDR3 DNA: TGTGCCAGCTCGCTAAATTCACAGGGGGAGGTCACAGATACGCAGTATTTT

V gene: TRBV30
clone size: .
J gene: TRBJ1-1
D gene: .
CDR3 protein: CAWSRDKNTEAFF
CDR3 DNA: TGTGCCTGGAGCCGGGACAAGAACACTGAAGCTTTCTTT

V gene: TRBV5-6
clone size: .
J gene: TRBJ2-1
D gene: .
CDR3 protein: CASHSGVLSSYNEQFF
CDR3 DNA: TGTGCCAGCCATTCGGGGGTTTTAAGCTCCTACAATGAGCAGTTCTTC

V gene: TRBV25-1
clone size: .
J gene: TRBJ1-2
D gene: .
CDR3 protein: CASSSHGITYGYTF
CDR3 DNA: TGTGCCAGCAGTTCCCACGGGATTACCTATGGCTACACCTTC

V gene: TRBV2
clone size: .
J gene: TRBJ2-3
D gene: .
CDR3 protein: CASIHYKKTNSTDTQYF
CDR3 DNA: TGTGCCAGCATACACTATAAAAAAACAAATAGCACAGATACGCAGTATTTT

V gene: TRBV27
clone size: .
J gene: TRBJ1-1
D gene: .
CDR3 protein: CASSFGGREAFF
CDR3 DNA: TGTGCCAGCAGTTTCGGGGGGCGCGAAGCTTTCTTT

V gene: TRBV15
clone size: few
J gene: TRBJ2-7
D gene: TRBD2
CDR3 protein: CATSRDRAGGPRGEQYF
CDR3 DNA: TGTGCCACCAGCAGAGATAGGGCGGGAGGACCTAGGGGCGAGCAGTACTTC

V gene: TRBV9
clone size: .
J gene: TRBJ1-1
D gene: .
CDR3 protein: CASSVYGNGVDKAFF
CDR3 DNA: TGTGCCAGCAGCGTGTACGGGAACGGGGTGGATAAAGCTTTCTTT

V gene: TRBV2
clone size: few
J gene: TRBJ2-3
D gene: TRBD2
CDR3 protein: CASSPTSGNTDTQYF
CDR3 DNA: TGTGCCAGCAGTCCGACTAGCGGAAACACAGATACGCAGTATTTT

V gene: TRBV25-1
clone size: .
J gene: TRBJ2-6
D gene: .
CDR3 protein: CASSDLTTSSGANVLTF
CDR3 DNA: TGTGCCAGCAGTGACTTGACAACGAGCTCTGGGGCCAACGTCCTGACTTTC

V gene: TRBV19
clone size: .
J gene: TRBJ2-5
D gene: TRBD1
CDR3 protein: CASKGGQGLGETQYF
CDR3 DNA: TGTGCCAGTAAAGGCGGACAGGGATTGGGAGAGACCCAGTACTTC

V gene: TRBV30
clone size: .
J gene: TRBJ1-4
D gene: TRBD1
CDR3 protein: CAWATGPNEKLFF
CDR3 DNA: TGTGCCTGGGCGACAGGGCCTAATGAAAAACTGTTTTTT

V gene: TRBV19
clone size: .
J gene: TRBJ2-3
D gene: .
CDR3 protein: CASSIGGRGPDTQYF
CDR3 DNA: TGTGCCAGTAGTATAGGGGGGCGGGGGCCGGATACGCAGTATTTT

V gene: TRBV5-1
clone size: .
J gene: TRBJ1-2
D gene: TRBD1
CDR3 protein: CASSLVGQGIYGYTF
CDR3 DNA: TGCGCCAGCAGCTTGGTGGGACAGGGAATATATGGCTACACCTTC

V gene: TRBV6-5
clone size: .
J gene: TRBJ2-1
D gene: TRBD2
CDR3 protein: CASSEREAMNEQFF
CDR3 DNA: TGTGCCAGCTCGGAGCGGGAGGCTATGAATGAGCAGTTCTTC

V gene: TRBV6-5
clone size: .
J gene: TRBJ1-5
D gene: .
CDR3 protein: CASSTQGSTQPQHF
CDR3 DNA: TGTGCCAGCAGTACCCAGGGCAGTACTCAGCCCCAGCATTTT

V gene: TRBV4-1
clone size: .
J gene: TRBJ2-3
D gene: .
CDR3 protein: CASSQSSGGGNTDTQYF
CDR3 DNA: TGCGCCAGCAGCCAATCTTCCGGAGGAGGTAACACAGATACGCAGTATTTT

V gene: TRBV18
clone size: medium-sized
J gene: TRBJ2-7
D gene: TRBD1
CDR3 protein: CASSPSGQGIYEQYF
CDR3 DNA: TGTGCCAGCTCACCGTCCGGACAGGGAATTTACGAGCAGTACTTC

V gene: TRBV5-1
clone size: .
J gene: TRBJ2-7
D gene: TRBD1
CDR3 protein: CASSWTGWPYEQYF
CDR3 DNA: TGCGCCAGCAGCTGGACAGGGTGGCCCTACGAGCAGTACTTC

V gene: TRBV5-6
clone size: .
J gene: TRBJ2-1
D gene: TRBD1
CDR3 protein: CASSLIRQGAGEQFF
CDR3 DNA: TGTGCCAGCAGCTTGATACGACAGGGGGCCGGTGAGCAGTTCTTC

V gene: TRBV14
clone size: .
J gene: TRBJ2-7
D gene: TRBD2
CDR3 protein: CASSHVTSGSSYEQYF
CDR3 DNA: TGTGCCAGCAGCCATGTGACTAGCGGGTCCTCCTACGAGCAGTACTTC

V gene: TRBV4-1
clone size: .
J gene: TRBJ1-5
D gene: .
CDR3 protein: CASSQAVNQPQRF
CDR3 DNA: TGCGCCAGCAGCCAAGCGGTTAATCAGCCCCAGCGTTTT

V gene: TRBV14
clone size: once
J gene: TRBJ2-5
D gene: .
CDR3 protein: CASSQDEKGGSYQETQYF
CDR3 DNA: TGTGCCAGCAGCCAAGATGAGAAGGGCGGGTCGTACCAAGAGACCCAGTACTTC

V gene: TRBV5-1
clone size: .
J gene: TRBJ2-7
D gene: .
CDR3 protein: CASSLDPGSYEQYF
CDR3 DNA: TGCGCCAGCAGCTTGGATCCGGGCTCCTACGAGCAGTACTTC

V gene: TRBV7-6
clone size: .
J gene: TRBJ2-6
D gene: .
CDR3 protein: CASSLVSRALRDSGANVLTF
CDR3 DNA: TGTGCCAGCAGCTTAGTGTCCAGGGCCCTCAGGGACTCTGGGGCCAACGTCCTGACTTTC

V gene: TRBV28
clone size: once
J gene: TRBJ1-5
D gene: .
CDR3 protein: CASTLAQGHQPQHF
CDR3 DNA: TGTGCCAGCACCCTGGCCCAGGGGCATCAGCCCCAGCATTTT

V gene: TRBV9
clone size: once
J gene: TRBJ2-3
D gene: TRBD2
CDR3 protein: CASSPLWWVAGTSTDTQYF
CDR3 DNA: TGTGCCAGCAGCCCCTTGTGGTGGGTAGCGGGAACTAGCACAGATACGCAGTATTTT

V gene: TRBV28
clone size: once
J gene: TRBJ1-4
D gene: .
CDR3 protein: CASSRDSATNEKLFF
CDR3 DNA: TGTGCCAGCAGTCGTGACAGTGCAACTAATGAAAAACTGTTTTTT

V gene: TRBV4-1
clone size: .
J gene: TRBJ2-1
D gene: TRBD2
CDR3 protein: CASSQVTTSGQHNEQFF
CDR3 DNA: TGCGCCAGCAGCCAAGTAACTACTAGCGGGCAACACAATGAGCAGTTCTTC

V gene: TRBV27
clone size: .
J gene: TRBJ2-7
D gene: TRBD1
CDR3 protein: CASSLLSDRVASGEQYF
CDR3 DNA: TGTGCCAGCAGTTTATTATCCGACAGGGTCGCCTCGGGGGAGCAGTACTTC

V gene: TRBV5-1
clone size: once
J gene: TRBJ2-5
D gene: .
CDR3 protein: CASSLDLETQYF
CDR3 DNA: TGCGCCAGCAGCTTGGACTTGGAGACCCAGTACTTC

V gene: TRBV5-1
clone size: .
J gene: TRBJ2-2
D gene: TRBD2
CDR3 protein: CASSLSSGSITGELFF
CDR3 DNA: TGCGCCAGCAGCTTGTCTAGCGGGAGCATCACCGGGGAGCTGTTTTTT

V gene: TRBV9
clone size: .
J gene: TRBJ1-2
D gene: .
CDR3 protein: CASSPSADYYGYTF
CDR3 DNA: TGTGCCAGCAGCCCCTCGGCAGACTACTATGGCTACACCTTC

V gene: TRBV6-7
clone size: .
J gene: TRBJ2-7
D gene: .
CDR3 protein: CASSYWAATFYEQYF
CDR3 DNA: TGTGCCAGCAGTTACTGGGCCGCTACCTTCTACGAGCAGTACTTC

V gene: TRBV6-5
clone size: .
J gene: TRBJ2-7
D gene: .
CDR3 protein: CASSHPEGVYEQYF
CDR3 DNA: TGTGCCAGCAGTCACCCCGAGGGGGTCTACGAGCAGTACTTC

V gene: TRBV27
clone size: .
J gene: TRBJ2-2
D gene: .
CDR3 protein: CASSLFTGTGELFF
CDR3 DNA: TGTGCCAGCAGTTTATTCACAGGCACCGGGGAGCTGTTTTTT

V gene: TRBV7-8
clone size: .
J gene: TRBJ1-2
D gene: TRBD1
CDR3 protein: CASSLVRQGTLSYGYTF
CDR3 DNA: TGTGCCAGCAGCCTAGTCCGACAGGGCACTCTTTCCTATGGCTACACCTTC

V gene: TRBV11-2
clone size: .
J gene: TRBJ2-5
D gene: TRBD2
CDR3 protein: CASSTGLAGQETQYF
CDR3 DNA: TGTGCCAGCAGCACTGGACTAGCGGGACAAGAGACCCAGTACTTC

V gene: TRBV28
clone size: once
J gene: TRBJ2-3
D gene: .
CDR3 protein: CASSLSGWVLGPATDTQYF
CDR3 DNA: TGTGCCAGCAGTTTATCGGGTTGGGTTTTGGGGCCTGCCACAGATACGCAGTATTTT

V gene: TRBV7-9
clone size: .
J gene: TRBJ1-1
D gene: TRBD1
CDR3 protein: CASSLGGQGEWGTEAFF
CDR3 DNA: TGTGCCAGCAGCTTAGGAGGACAGGGTGAGTGGGGCACTGAAGCTTTCTTT

V gene: TRBV30
clone size: .
J gene: TRBJ2-1
D gene: .
CDR3 protein: CAWSIRDSYNEQFF
CDR3 DNA: TGTGCCTGGAGCATACGGGACTCTTACAATGAGCAGTTCTTC

V gene: TRBV9
clone size: once
J gene: TRBJ1-1
D gene: .
CDR3 protein: CASSPQAIIDTEAFF
CDR3 DNA: TGTGCCAGCAGCCCCCAAGCGATTATCGACACTGAAGCTTTCTTT

V gene: TRBV10-2
clone size: .
J gene: TRBJ2-7
D gene: .
CDR3 protein: CASSEISGEQYF
CDR3 DNA: TGCGCCAGCAGTGAAATTTCGGGCGAGCAGTACTTC

V gene: TRBV13
clone size: .
J gene: TRBJ2-3
D gene: TRBD2
CDR3 protein: CASSRSGGAIDTQYF
CDR3 DNA: TGTGCCAGCAGCCGTAGCGGGGGGGCCATAGATACGCAGTATTTT

V gene: TRBV7-2
clone size: .
J gene: TRBJ2-2
D gene: TRBD2
CDR3 protein: CASSSRTSGRIGELFF
CDR3 DNA: TGTGCCAGCAGCTCCCGCACTAGCGGGCGGATCGGGGAGCTGTTTTTT

V gene: TRBV10-3
clone size: medium-sized
J gene: TRBJ1-3
D gene: .
CDR3 protein: CAISRDTFSGNTIYF
CDR3 DNA: TGTGCCATCAGCCGGGACACCTTCTCTGGAAACACCATATATTTT

V gene: TRBV15
clone size: .
J gene: TRBJ2-3
D gene: TRBD2
CDR3 protein: CATSRGLAGRTDTQYF
CDR3 DNA: TGTGCCACCAGCAGAGGGCTAGCGGGCCGCACAGATACGCAGTATTTT

V gene: TRBV6-5
clone size: .
J gene: TRBJ2-2
D gene: TRBD2
CDR3 protein: CASSYSGGLDTGELFF
CDR3 DNA: TGTGCCAGCAGTTACTCGGGGGGGTTGGACACCGGGGAGCTGTTTTTT

V gene: TRBV10-3
clone size: .
J gene: TRBJ2-7
D gene: TRBD2
CDR3 protein: CAISGKLTSGSSYEQYF
CDR3 DNA: TGTGCCATCAGTGGGAAACTGACTAGCGGGTCCTCCTACGAGCAGTACTTC

V gene: TRBV5-4
clone size: .
J gene: TRBJ1-2
D gene: TRBD1
CDR3 protein: CASSLQGAVGYTF
CDR3 DNA: TGTGCCAGCAGCCTACAGGGGGCTGTTGGCTACACCTTC

V gene: TRBV4-3
clone size: .
J gene: TRBJ1-1
D gene: .
CDR3 protein: CASSQLLGTNTEAFF
CDR3 DNA: TGCGCCAGCAGCCAACTCCTTGGGACTAACACTGAAGCTTTCTTT

V gene: TRBV27
clone size: few
J gene: TRBJ1-3
D gene: TRBD1
CDR3 protein: CASSHTGGSGNTIYF
CDR3 DNA: TGTGCCAGCAGTCATACAGGGGGCTCTGGAAACACCATATATTTT

V gene: TRBV19
clone size: .
J gene: TRBJ1-1
D gene: TRBD1
CDR3 protein: CASSRTGQGDTEAFF
CDR3 DNA: TGTGCCAGTAGTAGAACTGGACAGGGCGACACTGAAGCTTTCTTT

V gene: TRBV30
clone size: once
J gene: TRBJ2-1
D gene: TRBD2
CDR3 protein: CAWSYSGVAKQFF
CDR3 DNA: TGTGCCTGGAGCTATAGCGGGGTGGCCAAGCAGTTCTTC

V gene: TRBV5-1
clone size: .
J gene: TRBJ2-7
D gene: .
CDR3 protein: CASSLGQRVGSYEQYF
CDR3 DNA: TGCGCCAGCAGCTTAGGACAACGGGTAGGCTCCTACGAGCAGTACTTC

V gene: TRBV19
clone size: .
J gene: TRBJ2-1
D gene: TRBD2
CDR3 protein: CASSSGGLRNEQFF
CDR3 DNA: TGTGCCAGTAGCAGCGGGGGCCTTAGGAATGAGCAGTTCTTC

V gene: TRBV5-1
clone size: .
J gene: TRBJ2-7
D gene: .
CDR3 protein: CASSLSLGSGYEQYF
CDR3 DNA: TGCGCCAGCAGCTTGTCTCTCGGGAGTGGCTACGAGCAGTACTTC

V gene: TRBV28
clone size: .
J gene: TRBJ1-2
D gene: .
CDR3 protein: CASRGSDYGYTF
CDR3 DNA: TGTGCCAGCAGGGGCAGTGACTATGGCTACACCTTC

V gene: TRBV6-1
clone size: few
J gene: TRBJ1-1
D gene: .
CDR3 protein: CASSATVNTEAFF
CDR3 DNA: TGTGCCAGCAGCGCGACAGTTAACACTGAAGCTTTCTTT

V gene: TRBV5-1
clone size: .
J gene: TRBJ2-5
D gene: .
CDR3 protein: CASSTYRNRETQYF
CDR3 DNA: TGCGCCAGCAGCACCTATCGGAACAGAGAGACCCAGTACTTC